The rows below give T cell receptor beta chains drawn from one sample of a study of T cell responses to AZD1222 COVID-19 vaccine. Method: immunoSEQ multiplex PCR; TCRdb's copy keeps in-frame clones and lacks some. The sample yields some 160,000 clones, roughly 90% seen once. The sample here was peripheral blood, taken on day 0 of AZD1222 vaccination. These receptors all come from an adult in good health. The CDR3 runs from the conserved cysteine through the conserved F or W. D genes are given only for firm matches. Size tells how often a clone was seen (once, few, many) or the class of an expanded clone, and some rows leave it out.

>TRBJ2-1|-|TRBV7-2|TRBD2
TGTGCCAGCAGCTTACGGACTAGCGGGGGGGCCTTCTACAATGAGCAGTTCTTC
CASSLRTSGGAFYNEQFF
>TRBJ2-3|-|TRBV28|TRBD2
TGTGCCAGCGAGCGGGAACCAGATACGCAGTATTTT
CASEREPDTQYF
>TRBJ2-7|-|TRBV28|-
TGTGCCAGCAGTTTTCCGGGGGCCTCCTACGAGCAGTACTTC
CASSFPGASYEQYF
>TRBJ1-2|-|TRBV5-1|-
TGCGCCAGCAGCTTGGCAATGGGGGAGGATGGCTACACCTTC
CASSLAMGEDGYTF
>TRBJ2-3|-|TRBV20-1|-
TGCAGTGCTAGAAGGCTAGATACGCAGTATTTT
CSARRLDTQYF
>TRBJ2-6|-|TRBV11-1|-
TGTGCCAGCAGCCTATATAGAGGGGCCAACGTCCTGACTTTC
CASSLYRGANVLTF
>TRBJ2-1|-|TRBV28|-
TGTGCCAGCAGTTTAGAGGGAAATGAGCAGTTCTTC
CASSLEGNEQFF
>TRBJ1-1|-|TRBV7-3|-
TGTGCCAGCAGCCCCTCAGGTTTTCCGAACACTGAAGCTTTCTTT
CASSPSGFPNTEAFF
>TRBJ2-3|-|TRBV29-1|-
TGCAGCGTTGCTCTAGCCTCCCCAGATACGCAGTATTTT
CSVALASPDTQYF
>TRBJ1-6|many|TRBV6-1|-
TGTGCCAGCAGTGAATCCAGGGGTGGAAATTCACCCCTCCACTTT
CASSESRGGNSPLHF
>TRBJ1-2|-|TRBV5-8|-
TGTGCCAGCAGCTTGGATCCCTCGGGTCTTGGCTACACCTTC
CASSLDPSGLGYTF
>TRBJ2-3|-|TRBV5-1|TRBD2
TGCGCCAGCAGCGTCGGACTAGCGGCAATCACAGATACGCAGTATTTT
CASSVGLAAITDTQYF
>TRBJ1-5|-|TRBV10-3|-
TGTGCCATGACCCCCGGCGGGCTACAGCCCCAGCATTTT
CAMTPGGLQPQHF
>TRBJ1-2|once|TRBV5-5|TRBD1
TGTGCCAGCAGCAAAACAGGGGGAGAAGGGCTTAACTATGGCTACACCTTC
CASSKTGGEGLNYGYTF
>TRBJ1-1|-|TRBV29-1|-
TGCAGCGTTGACATAGTACCTGGCACTGAAGCTTTCTTT
CSVDIVPGTEAFF
>TRBJ1-1|-|TRBV4-1|TRBD1
TGCGCCAGCAGGACAGGGGAAAGCATGAACACTGAAGCTTTCTTT
CASRTGESMNTEAFF
>TRBJ2-7|-|TRBV14|-
TGTGCCAGCAGCCCACCCACTAGAGCCTATACTGGAGAGCAGTACTTC
CASSPPTRAYTGEQYF
>TRBJ1-1|-|TRBV2|-
TGTGCCAGCAGTGAAGCGGGTCCAGGGAGGACCTCCATGAACACTGAAGCTTTCTTT
CASSEAGPGRTSMNTEAFF
>TRBJ1-2|-|TRBV27|TRBD1
TGTGCCAGCAGATCCGGGACAGGGGAAGTGTTGTTGGTCTACACCTTC
CASRSGTGEVLLVYTF
>TRBJ1-2|-|TRBV19|-
TGTGCCAGTAGTATAGAGGCGTCTCGTGCCCATGGCTACACCTTC
CASSIEASRAHGYTF
>TRBJ2-1|-|TRBV24-1|TRBD2
TGTGCCACCAGTGAAGCGGGAGGGAAAGATGAGCAGTTCTTC
CATSEAGGKDEQFF
>TRBJ2-7|few|TRBV6-6|-
TGTGCCAGTTCCGGGGATTACTACGAGCAGTACTTC
CASSGDYYEQYF
>TRBJ1-5|-|TRBV27|-
TGTGCCAGCAGTTTATCGCTGAATAGCAATCAGCCCCAGCATTTT
CASSLSLNSNQPQHF
>TRBJ2-1|-|TRBV19|TRBD1
TGTGCCAGTAGTTCGCAGGGGGTCTACAATGAGCAGTTCTTC
CASSSQGVYNEQFF
>TRBJ1-1|-|TRBV18|-
TGTGCCAGCTCATCCCTTTCAATGAACACTGAAGCTTTCTTT
CASSSLSMNTEAFF
>TRBJ1-3|-|TRBV28|-
TGTGCCAGCAGTTTATGGGGGGCAGGAAACACCATATATTTT
CASSLWGAGNTIYF
>TRBJ2-7|-|TRBV27|TRBD1
TGTGCCAGCAGAAAGGGACAGGGGGTGTACTTC
CASRKGQGVYF
>TRBJ2-5|-|TRBV9|-
TGTGCCAGCAGCGTAGGTGCAGAGACCCAGTACTTC
CASSVGAETQYF
>TRBJ2-3|-|TRBV10-3|-
TGTGCCATCAGTGAGTCGACTCGGGGAGGATCCACAGATACGCAGTATTTT
CAISESTRGGSTDTQYF
>TRBJ1-5|-|TRBV28|-
TGTGCCACCAATCGGGGTATAGGGCAGCCCCAGCATTTT
CATNRGIGQPQHF
>TRBJ1-6|-|TRBV5-4|-
TGTGCCAGCAGCCCCTGGGAGAGCGCGAGTTCACCCCTCCACTTT
CASSPWESASSPLHF
>TRBJ1-4|-|TRBV7-8|-
TGTGCCAGCAGCCGAGGACGGTTAGATGAAAAACTGTTTTTT
CASSRGRLDEKLFF
>TRBJ2-7|few|TRBV10-3|-
TGTGCCATCAGTGAGTCGGACAGCTCCTACGAGCAGTACTTC
CAISESDSSYEQYF
>TRBJ1-3|once|TRBV4-1|-
TGCGCCAGCAGCCAAGGATCAGAGGGAAACACCATATATTTT
CASSQGSEGNTIYF
>TRBJ1-1|-|TRBV28|-
TGTGCCAGCAGTTCCAGGGGCGCTGAAGCTTTCTTT
CASSSRGAEAFF
>TRBJ2-1|-|TRBV5-4|-
TGTGCCAGCAGTCAGCCCTCTAGAATCAATGAGCAGTTCTTC
CASSQPSRINEQFF